A selection of T cell receptor beta chains follows, all from one sample in a study of sequential checkpoint blockade in melanoma. Data came from immunoSEQ multiplex PCR; TCRdb stores just in-frame clones and leaves some out. The sample lists 3,000 to 4,000 clones; about 19% were seen once. The sequencing used tumor tissue (inferred from file names), collected from a patient given nivolumab and ipilimumab in sequence. These receptor sequences come from a human patient with melanoma. Some clones in this sample may be carry-over from other donors' samples. CDR3s leave out the opening cysteine and the closing phenylalanine or tryptophan. Size values are once, few and many counts, or a class for expanded clones, and some rows have none.

J: TRBJ2-5
V: TRBV14
size: NA
CDR3: ASSRGGETQY

J: TRBJ1-1
V: TRBV6-7
size: NA
CDR3: ASSEVAEAF

J: TRBJ2-3
V: TRBV7-2
size: many
CDR3: ASSRQGADTQY

J: TRBJ2-7
V: TRBV6-8
size: NA
CDR3: AISGPGQGANEQY

J: TRBJ2-2
V: TRBV5-1
size: NA
CDR3: ASSLEGRGANTGELF

J: TRBJ1-5
V: TRBV10-2
size: NA
CDR3: ASSEGARQPQH

J: TRBJ2-6
V: TRBV29-1
size: NA
CDR3: SVEGGFGFGTYAGANVLT

J: TRBJ2-3
V: TRBV25-1
size: few
CDR3: ASSARTDETDTQY

J: TRBJ1-5
V: TRBV11-3
size: medium-sized
CDR3: ASSRPLEGAESGQPQH

J: TRBJ1-2
V: TRBV19
size: NA
CDR3: ASSIALGHENYGYT